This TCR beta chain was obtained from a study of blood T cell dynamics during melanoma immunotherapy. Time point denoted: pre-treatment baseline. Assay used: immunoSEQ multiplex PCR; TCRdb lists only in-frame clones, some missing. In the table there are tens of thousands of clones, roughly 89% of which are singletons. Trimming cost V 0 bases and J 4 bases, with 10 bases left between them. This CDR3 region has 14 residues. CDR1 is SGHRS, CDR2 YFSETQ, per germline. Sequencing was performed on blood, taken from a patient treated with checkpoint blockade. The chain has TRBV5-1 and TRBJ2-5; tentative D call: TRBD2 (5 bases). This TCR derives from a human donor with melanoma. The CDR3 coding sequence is TGCGCCAGCAGCTTGGAAAGGGCGGGAGAGACCCAGTACTTC. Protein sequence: CASSLERAGETQYF.